Listed below are T cell receptor beta chains from one sample, sequenced in a study of shared clonotypes between healthy human individuals. Some clones are missing from TCRdb's copy, which holds only in-frame ones; the method was immunoSEQ multiplex PCR. The data show fewer than 1.8 million clones, approximately 98.5% seen once. Sequenced input: naive CD4+ T cells sorted from blood. Every receptor here comes from a man younger than 45 in good health. Each CDR3 is given with its conserved first and last residue. A D gene is named only where the DNA matches it firmly. Part of the rows lack a size; the others show once, few, many or a class for expanded clones.

clone_size j_call cdr3_length d_call v_call cdr3_nt cdr3_aa
- TRBJ1-2 13 TRBD1 TRBV5-1 TGCGCCAGCAGCCAGGGACAGGGGGATGGCTACACCTTC CASSQGQGDGYTF
- TRBJ2-1 12 - TRBV5-4 TGTGCCAGCAGCTTGGCCTCCAATGAGCAGTTCTTC CASSLASNEQFF
- TRBJ2-1 17 - TRBV2 TGTGCCAGCAGTGGACCCTCGGGGGACAGCGTCTACAATGAGCAGTTCTTC CASSGPSGDSVYNEQFF
- TRBJ1-2 14 TRBD1 TRBV7-2 TGTGCCAGCAGCTTTCGACAGGGTGGTGGTGGCTACACCTTC CASSFRQGGGGYTF
- TRBJ2-2 15 - TRBV27 TGTGCCAGCAGTTTAGAACTTGTGGGCACCGGGGAGCTGTTTTTT CASSLELVGTGELFF
- TRBJ1-1 16 - TRBV27 TGTGCCAGCAGTTCCCTGGGACTTCACAGGAACACTGAAGCTTTCTTT CASSSLGLHRNTEAFF
- TRBJ2-4 16 - TRBV5-1 TGCGCCAGCAGCTTAACAATCCGGGACACCAAAAACATTCAGTACTTC CASSLTIRDTKNIQYF
- TRBJ1-4 13 - TRBV14 TGTGCCAGCAGCCAAACACAGGGCGAAAAACTGTTTTTT CASSQTQGEKLFF
- TRBJ2-3 19 TRBD1 TRBV18 TGTGCCAGCTCACTTCGGACAGGGGTGGGAGTAGTGGGCACAGATACGCAGTATTTT CASSLRTGVGVVGTDTQYF
- TRBJ2-7 13 - TRBV7-2 TGTGCCAGCAGTCTCGGGACCCCCTACGAGCAGTACTTC CASSLGTPYEQYF
- TRBJ1-5 13 - TRBV10-3 TGTGCCATCAGCCCAGTAGAGGAACAGCCCCAGCATTTT CAISPVEEQPQHF
- TRBJ1-1 13 - TRBV19 TGTGCCAGTCGAGGGCCTGGGGGTACTGAAGCTTTCTTT CASRGPGGTEAFF
- TRBJ1-5 15 TRBD1 TRBV28 TGTGCCAGCAGTAAACAACAGGGGAGCAATCAGCCCCAGCATTTT CASSKQQGSNQPQHF
- TRBJ2-2 15 TRBD1 TRBV2 TGTGCCAGCAGTTACCGGGACAGGGACTCCGGGGAGCTGTTTTTT CASSYRDRDSGELFF
- TRBJ2-7 16 - TRBV28 TGTGCCAGCAGTTTATGGAGTCCCGGACAAGCCTACGAGCAGTACTTC CASSLWSPGQAYEQYF
- TRBJ2-3 18 - TRBV7-8 TGTGCCAGCAGCTTCTTGCCGGGCGGGACGACCCACACAGATACGCAGTATTTT CASSFLPGGTTHTDTQYF
- TRBJ1-4 18 - TRBV28 TGTGCCAGCCATCCGGAGGGTGTGGGGGGTCTAACTAATGAAAAACTGTTTTTT CASHPEGVGGLTNEKLFF
- TRBJ2-5 14 - TRBV7-3 TGTGCCAGCAGCTTATCGGGGGACCAAGAGACCCAGTACTTC CASSLSGDQETQYF
- TRBJ1-2 15 - TRBV25-1 TGTGCCAGCAGTGAATTGTCGACAGGAAGGTATGGCTACACCTTC CASSELSTGRYGYTF
- TRBJ2-3 14 - TRBV5-5 TGTGCCAGCAGCTTAAACAGGGCCACAGATACGCAGTATTTT CASSLNRATDTQYF
- TRBJ2-5 14 TRBD2 TRBV6-5 TGTGCCAGCAGTTCCTCATCGGGGGGGGAGACCCAGTACTTC CASSSSSGGETQYF
- TRBJ2-2 16 TRBD1 TRBV5-1 TGCGCCAGCAGCAGTCGGGACAGGGCGAACACCGGGGAGCTGTTTTTT CASSSRDRANTGELFF
- TRBJ1-5 14 - TRBV23-1 TGCGCCAGCAGTGTGGGCGTAAGCAATCAGCCCCAGCATTTT CASSVGVSNQPQHF
- TRBJ2-3 12 - TRBV18 TGTGCCAGCTCACCAGCGGGAGATACGCAGTATTTT CASSPAGDTQYF
once TRBJ1-1 15 TRBD1 TRBV9 TGTGCCAGCAGCGTACAGGGGGAGTGGAACACTGAAGCTTTCTTT CASSVQGEWNTEAFF
- TRBJ2-7 14 - TRBV19 TGTGCCAGTAGTCTAAGGGCTAGACCCTACGAGCAGTACTTC CASSLRARPYEQYF
- TRBJ2-7 14 TRBD2 TRBV18 TGTGCCAGCTCACGACCGGGAGGGTCCTACGAGCAGTACTTC CASSRPGGSYEQYF
- TRBJ2-2 13 - TRBV7-9 TGTGCCAGCAGCTCTCCATGGGCCGGGGAGCTGTTTTTT CASSSPWAGELFF